A single T cell receptor (beta chain) is shown here with its context. It lacks a known antigen. Base qualities are not recorded, but no much larger clone differs from it by a single base. The CDR3 starts with the cysteine, ends with the phenylalanine, and has 14 residues. CDR3 DNA is the only sequence kept; it has 42 bases, read in frame from the first base. After removal of 5 bases from V and 3 bases from J, the junction retains 4 bases not matched to a gene. According to the germline V gene, CDR1 reads MNHEY and CDR2 reads SVGEGT. The source of the sample is a study of blood T cell repertoires in COVID-19 (TCRdb year 2020). Background on the whole study: Samples covering the acute and convalescent phases of COVID-19 were provided by collaborators in the United States, Italy and Spain. The material from the prospective study consisted of cDNA or gDNA derived from T cells, B-cell-depleted T cells, or PBMCs. The dataset comprised deeply sampled blood TCRbeta repertoires from subjects exposed to, actively infected with, or recovered from COVID-19. The repertoires were released in a freely available public database intended as a resource for research on the immune response to SARS-CoV-2. The samples were drawn from two sources: the first 160 participants of the ongoing ImmuneRACE study, and 1,254 subjects contributed by 6 global collaborators. The sample metadata nearly always contained a de-identified subject ID, COVID-19 status, age in years and sex. Where available, HLA class I and class II types were taken from metadata supplied by the sample provider and were not determined by assay-based typing.

Each collaborating institution followed its own protocols to collect whole blood in K2EDTA tubes. For TCRbeta analysis, collaborators shipped samples in one of three forms: frozen whole blood, isolated PBMCs, or DNA extracted from either of those sample types. TCRbeta CDR3 regions were amplified from genomic DNA by means of the immunoSEQ Assay, a bias-controlled multiplex PCR. Regarding the original processing steps: The number of nucleated cells in each sample was estimated by amplification of reference gene primers within the assay. To quantify the absolute abundance of each unique TCRbeta CDR3 rearrangement, sequence reads were collapsed and filtered. For each sample, productive Simpson clonality was calculated by taking the square root of Simpson's diversity index across productive rearrangements. The clones in this table, taken by TCRdb from immuneACCESS, are in-frame only. Not every clone is retained; where verified, under half of the shortfall comes from an unresolved V gene, and the cause of the rest is unknown. V and J calls and clone size are copied from that table; D and trimming were computed from the DNA. The sample yields 84,000 or so clones; under 80% were counted once. The ten largest clonotypes hold less than 10% of the sample.

Broader findings and caveats from the paper: The amount of clinical and demographic metadata varied by source and participant and was provided uncurated.

The clonotype was recovered from a human donor in a cohort sampled during active COVID-19. The sequence links TRBV6-2 or TRBV6-3 to TRBJ2-7, and 10 bases in between align with TRBD1. The sequenced material came from peripheral blood. CDR3 protein: CASSARDRGYEQYF. The sequenced DNA is TGTGCCAGCAGTGCCCGGGACAGGGGCTACGAGCAGTACTTC.